This TCR beta chain stems from a study of T cells after posttransplantation cyclophosphamide. Sequenced by immunoSEQ multiplex PCR; TCRdb stores in-frame clones only, minus some. The sample yields 4,200 or so clones, about 81% seen once. General observations from the study: TRB overlap between skin or GI tissue T cells and blood was limited. Recipient CMV seropositivity and CMV reactivation strongly tracked TRB clonality. Donor-recipient repertoire similarity was low at 1-2 months, rising over year one.

This clone occurred once. The target antigen is unknown. Cyclophosphamide on days +3 and +4 followed busulfan-fludarabine conditioning and a marrow graft. This sample comprised PBMCs, obtained after an allogeneic stem cell transplant with post-transplant cyclophosphamide. This clonotype originated in a female patient between 50 and 59 years old who received an allogeneic stem cell transplant from a related donor, was CMV-positive, and had no GVHD. Some of the T cells might come from the graft donor.

The CDR3 DNA is TGTGCCTGGAGTCCCAGGGACAGCCACTATGGCTACACCTTC. This encodes CAWSPRDSHYGYTF. This sequence joins TRBV30 and TRBJ1-2; 7 bases align to TRBD1. The trim removed 2 bases at V and 3 bases at J, leaving 6 bases unmatched. CDR3 length equals 14 residues. Per the germline V gene, CDR1 is GTSNPN and CDR2 is SVGIG (reference sequence).